The 6 T cell receptor beta chains listed next were all sequenced from one sample in a study of shared clonotypes between healthy human individuals. Clones were sequenced by immunoSEQ multiplex PCR, and TCRdb holds only the in-frame ones, with some missing. Of around 980,000 clones listed, 70% to 80% are singletons. Material: memory CD4+ T cells from PBMCs. Subset given: CD45RA-negative fraction. All receptors derive from a man between 18 and 29 years old in good health. Some clones in this sample may be carry-over from other donors' samples.

The chain couples TRBV4-3 to TRBJ1-4; 7 bases line up with TRBD1. This CDR3 is 15 amino acids long. Germline loops: CDR1 LGHNA, CDR2 YSLEER. V lost 1 base, J lost 8 bases, and 7 bases stayed unmatched. CDR3: CASSQGAGGREKLFF. The CDR3 coding sequence is TGCGCCAGCAGCCAAGGAGCAGGGGGGAGAGAAAAACTGTTTTTT.

Here the CDR3 reads CASKDRGYEKLFF. The DNA for the CDR3 is TGTGCCAGTAAGGACCGAGGGTATGAAAAACTGTTTTTT. The chain combines TRBV19 with TRBJ1-4; D gene ambiguous. The CDR3 loop spans 13 amino acids. V was pared by 7 bases and J by 6 bases, with 12 bases between. Germline lookup yields CDR1 LNHDA and CDR2 SQIVND (reference sequence).

This chain uses TRBV5-1 with TRBJ1-2, with D perhaps matching TRBD1 (6 bases). The CDR3 is made up of 15 amino acids. Germline V lookup: CDR1 SGHRS, CDR2 YFSETQ. V was trimmed by 0 bases and J by 4 bases, leaving 13 bases between them. CDR3 amino acids: CASSLVPGAGYGYTF. The CDR3 nucleotides read TGCGCCAGCAGCTTGGTTCCGGGGGCCGGCTATGGCTACACCTTC.

This clone was seen only a few times. Other DNA sequences of this sample code for an identical CDR3. The chain's CDR3 is CASSAQVSNQPQHF. The CDR3 DNA reads TGTGCCAGCAGTGCTCAGGTTAGCAATCAGCCCCAGCATTTT. The chain uses TRBV2 and TRBJ1-5; D unclear. V gave up 4 bases and J gave up 0 bases, with 7 bases separating them. The germline V gene has CDR1 SNHLY and CDR2 FYNNEI. This CDR3 has 14 amino acids. The full variable domain, its missing parts supplied by reference TRBV2 and TRBJ1-5, is EPEVTQTPSHQVTQMGQEVILRCVPISNHLYFYWYRQILGQKVEFLVSFYNNEISEKSEIFDDQFSVERPDGSNFTLKIRSTKLEDSAMYFCASSAQVSNQPQHFGDGTRLSIL.

This clone was found a few times. The rearrangement links TRBV6-5 to TRBJ1-2; no reliable D call. There are 12 residues in the CDR3. Trimming removed 5 bases from V and 4 bases from J, with 8 bases in between. Germline V lookup: CDR1 MNHEY, CDR2 SVGAGI. CDR3 loop: CASSEGSYGYTF. The CDR3 nucleotides are TGTGCCAGCAGTGAAGGATCCTATGGCTACACCTTC.

The rearrangement links TRBV2 to TRBJ2-3; no definite D call. Germline V gene sequence: CDR1 SNHLY, CDR2 FYNNEI. Trimming stripped 6 bases from V and 3 bases from J, with 16 bases between. This CDR3 is 15 amino acids long. CDR3 sequence reads: CASRTNIPSTDTQYF. CDR3 coding DNA: TGTGCCAGCAGGACGAACATTCCTAGTACAGATACGCAGTATTTT.